The rows below give T cell receptor beta chains drawn from one sample of a study of blood T cell repertoires in COVID-19. Repertoires were generated with immunoSEQ multiplex PCR, while TCRdb's copy carries only in-frame clones and drops some. Here the sample spans under 250,000 clones, 89% being singletons. Sequenced: peripheral blood. The receptors shown here come from a woman aged 35 to 49 with acute or convalescent COVID-19. The CDR3 runs from the conserved cysteine through the conserved F or W. Each record gives: J gene, V gene, CDR3 protein.

j_gene: TRBJ1-5; v_gene: TRBV2; CDR3aa: CASTRASASNQPQHF
j_gene: TRBJ1-2; v_gene: TRBV10-2; CDR3aa: CASSEPGANYGYTF
j_gene: TRBJ2-1; v_gene: TRBV5-1; CDR3aa: CASSLTSGGAGEQFF
j_gene: TRBJ1-2; v_gene: TRBV19; CDR3aa: CASGGDRYGYTF
j_gene: TRBJ2-2; v_gene: TRBV9; CDR3aa: CASSVGLAGVNTGELFF
j_gene: TRBJ1-1; v_gene: TRBV19; CDR3aa: CASSMIAGRSMNTEAFF
j_gene: TRBJ1-1; v_gene: TRBV10-1; CDR3aa: CASSDSHRESAEAFF
j_gene: TRBJ1-3; v_gene: TRBV10-3; CDR3aa: CAISELDRYSGNTIYF
j_gene: TRBJ1-1; v_gene: TRBV11-2; CDR3aa: CASGESVTEAFF
j_gene: TRBJ1-2; v_gene: TRBV13; CDR3aa: CASSLQVSFYGYTF
j_gene: TRBJ1-2; v_gene: TRBV12-5; CDR3aa: CASGSGFNYGYTF
j_gene: TRBJ1-1; v_gene: TRBV6-5; CDR3aa: CASSPISGVGTEAFF
j_gene: TRBJ1-2; v_gene: TRBV9; CDR3aa: CASRSQNGYTF
j_gene: TRBJ2-5; v_gene: TRBV7-9; CDR3aa: CASSLTSGGADQETQYF
j_gene: TRBJ1-6; v_gene: TRBV27; CDR3aa: CASSLSPAGGSNSPLHF
j_gene: TRBJ1-5; v_gene: TRBV19; CDR3aa: CASSIDMNRGSEAYSNQPQHF
j_gene: TRBJ1-2; v_gene: TRBV7-9; CDR3aa: CASSYLQVSNYGYTF
j_gene: TRBJ2-2; v_gene: TRBV6-5; CDR3aa: CASSPQGGELFF
j_gene: TRBJ1-3; v_gene: TRBV19; CDR3aa: CASRQGGGNTIYF
j_gene: TRBJ1-3; v_gene: TRBV18; CDR3aa: CASSSDRAGNTIYF
j_gene: TRBJ1-1; v_gene: TRBV13; CDR3aa: CASSPGGFTEAFF
j_gene: TRBJ1-6; v_gene: TRBV11-2; CDR3aa: CASSRTDRGLSYNSPLHF
j_gene: TRBJ1-2; v_gene: TRBV19; CDR3aa: CASSIGKLGDYGYTF
j_gene: TRBJ2-3; v_gene: TRBV18; CDR3aa: CASSLLKSLLKLTDTQYF
j_gene: TRBJ2-3; v_gene: TRBV27; CDR3aa: CASTSGGSTDTQYF
j_gene: TRBJ1-3; v_gene: TRBV6-6; CDR3aa: CASRERDFGSGNTIYF
j_gene: TRBJ1-2; v_gene: TRBV9; CDR3aa: CASSVATENYGYTF
j_gene: TRBJ2-2; v_gene: TRBV5-1; CDR3aa: CASSRRGQWSPTNTGELFF
j_gene: TRBJ2-2; v_gene: TRBV10-3; CDR3aa: CAIRTSNTGELFF
j_gene: TRBJ2-5; v_gene: TRBV5-5; CDR3aa: CASSLYQETQYF
j_gene: TRBJ2-1; v_gene: TRBV15; CDR3aa: CATSRELSGDVTYNEQFF